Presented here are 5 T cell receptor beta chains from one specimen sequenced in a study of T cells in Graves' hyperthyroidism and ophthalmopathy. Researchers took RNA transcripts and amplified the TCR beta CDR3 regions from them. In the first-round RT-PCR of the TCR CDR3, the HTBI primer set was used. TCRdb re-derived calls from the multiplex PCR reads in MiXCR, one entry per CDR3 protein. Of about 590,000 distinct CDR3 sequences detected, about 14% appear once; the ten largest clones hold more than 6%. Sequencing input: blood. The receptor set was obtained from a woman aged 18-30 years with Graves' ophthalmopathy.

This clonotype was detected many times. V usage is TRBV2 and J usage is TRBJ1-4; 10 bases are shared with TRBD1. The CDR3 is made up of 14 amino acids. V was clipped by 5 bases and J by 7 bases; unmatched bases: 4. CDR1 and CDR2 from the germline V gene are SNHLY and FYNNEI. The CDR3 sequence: CASSRTGGGEKLFF. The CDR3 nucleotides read TGTGCCAGCAGTCGGACAGGGGGGGGTGAAAAACTGTTTTTT.

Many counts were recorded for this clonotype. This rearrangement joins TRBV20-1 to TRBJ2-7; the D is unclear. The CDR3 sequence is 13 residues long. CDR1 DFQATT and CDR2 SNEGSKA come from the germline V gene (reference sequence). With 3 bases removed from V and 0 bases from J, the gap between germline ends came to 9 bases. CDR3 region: CSASMELSYEQYF. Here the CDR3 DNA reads TGCAGTGCTAGCATGGAGCTCTCCTACGAGCAGTACTTC.

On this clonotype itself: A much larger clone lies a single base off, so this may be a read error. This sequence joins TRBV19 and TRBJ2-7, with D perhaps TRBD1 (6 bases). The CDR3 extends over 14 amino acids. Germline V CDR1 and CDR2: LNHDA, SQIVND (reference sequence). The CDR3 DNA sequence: TGTGCCGGTAGTAGGGCAGGGGCGGTGGACGAGCAGTACTTC. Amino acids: CAGSRAGAVDEQYF.

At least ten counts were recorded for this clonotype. CDR3 nucleotides: TGTGCCAGCAGTTTTACTCCCAGCGGGAGGGCCCGTGAGCAGTACTTC. Its protein product is CASSFTPSGRAREQYF. V gene TRBV27 combines with J gene TRBJ2-7, with 10 positions matching TRBD2. V lost 3 bases and J lost 7; bases outside the gene matches: 12. The CDR3 is 16 residues long. Germline assignment: CDR1 MNHEY and CDR2 SMNVEV (reference sequence).

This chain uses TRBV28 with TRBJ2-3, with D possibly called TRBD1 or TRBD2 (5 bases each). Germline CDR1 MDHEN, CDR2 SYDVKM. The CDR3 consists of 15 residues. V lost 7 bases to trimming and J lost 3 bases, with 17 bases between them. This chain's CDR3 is CASNLGEWVTDTQYF. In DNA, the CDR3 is TGTGCCAGCAACCTAGGGGAGTGGGTAACAGATACGCAGTATTTT. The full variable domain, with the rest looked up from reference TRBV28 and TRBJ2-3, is DVKVTQSSRYLVKRTGEKVFLECVQDMDHENMFWYRQDPGLGLRLIYFSYDVKMKEKGDIPEGYSVSREKKERFSLILESASTNQTSMYLCASNLGEWVTDTQYFGPGTRLTVL.